This TCR beta chain was profiled in a study of blood T cell repertoires in COVID-19. Overall study context: The United States, Italy and Spain were the sources of the acute and convalescent COVID-19 samples. Sample material is recorded as cDNA or gDNA derived from T cells, B-cell-depleted T cells, or PBMCs.

Per the original methods: Amplification of reference gene primers provided the estimated nucleated cell counts. Libraries were prepared by immunoSEQ multiplex PCR; TCRdb keeps only in-frame clonotypes and omits some of them. The V and J calls and clone size are taken from that table; D and trimming were inferred from the DNA. In the table there are roughly 52,000 clones, approximately 89% of which are singletons. The CDR3 loop spans 12 amino acids. The germline CDR1 and CDR2 sequences are SGHKS and YYEKEE (reference sequence). Between the trimmed V and J ends, which lost 1 base and 5 bases, there was a span of 7 bases.

The sample consisted of peripheral blood. The source of this sequence is a woman aged 80 or over with acute or convalescent COVID-19. The chain carries TRBV5-5 and TRBJ2-7; TRBD1 might be the D (5 bases). CDR3 coding DNA: TGTGCCAGCAGCTTGTGGGGCGACGAGCAGTACTTC. Its protein is CASSLWGDEQYF.